This TCR beta chain was retrieved from a study of shared clonotypes between healthy human individuals. The CDR3 is 15 amino acids. V trimming: 5 bases; J trimming: 4 bases; junction bases outside the gene matches: 7. In germline, CDR1 is LNHDA, CDR2 SQIVND (reference sequence). Clones were read by immunoSEQ multiplex PCR, and TCRdb kept only the in-frame ones, dropping some. The sample carries approximately 700,000 clones, 73% recorded once. Source material: memory CD4+ T cells sorted from blood. Subset specified: CD45RA-negative fraction. The source of this sequence is a woman aged 25 to 39 in good health. The chain is built from TRBV19 and TRBJ2-2; the match to TRBD2 covers 7 bases. This chain's CDR3 is CASSPQAGPTGELFF. The CDR3 bases are TGTGCCAGTAGTCCTCAAGCGGGACCCACCGGGGAGCTGTTTTTT.